The text below deals with one T cell receptor (beta chain). Antigen unknown. Amplification of TCR alpha and beta CDR3 regions from RNA used iRepertoire nested multiplex PCR. TCRdb re-analysed the multiplex PCR reads in MiXCR, keeping a single row per CDR3 protein. The sample lists around 390,000 distinct CDR3 sequences; approximately 42% were seen once. The sample comes from a study of glioma-infiltrating T cells. Study context: Glioblastomas were WHO grade IV, sampled at first diagnosis; low-grade were grade II. The study's findings and limits: Only very few CDR3 sequences appeared in both tissue and blood. Shared blood CDR3 signature motifs marked patients with low tissue-blood divergence.

Between the trimmed V and J ends, which lost 3 bases and 7 bases, there was a span of 15 bases. Germline-derived CDR1 and CDR2 are LNHNV and YYDKDF (reference sequence). The CDR3 extends over 15 amino acids. The genes are TRBV15 and TRBJ2-2; TRBD1 might be the D (6 bases). Sequenced: glioma tissue, nonneoplastic brain tissue, or PBMCs (not recorded which). The TCR comes from a human donor with low-grade glioma or glioblastoma, undergoing nonglioma brain surgery, or in good health (not recorded which). This chain's CDR3 is CATSSPTRGGGELFF. CDR3 in DNA: TGTGCCACCAGCAGCCCTACCAGGGGCGGCGGGGAGCTGTTTTTT.